Presented here are 20 T cell receptor beta chains from one specimen sequenced in a study of T cell responses to AZD1222 COVID-19 vaccine. This table comes from immunoSEQ multiplex PCR, and its TCRdb copy is limited to in-frame clones, with some not included. The sample has over 150,000 clones, roughly nine tenths seen once; the top ten hold 2.6%. The sequences come from peripheral blood, collected on day 0 of AZD1222 vaccination. The source is an adult in good health.

The V gene is TRBV18, the J gene TRBJ2-3; perhaps TRBD1 as D (6 bases). The CDR3 spans 17 residues. Trimming shortened V by 3 bases and J by 2 bases, and 18 bases separated the two germline ends. Germline-derived CDR1 and CDR2 are KGHSH and LQKENI. The CDR3 region has the DNA TGTGCCAGCTCACCTCTAGGCGGACAGTTAGTCACAGATACGCAGTATTTT. Its protein product is CASSPLGGQLVTDTQYF.

This clone showed up just once. The gene calls are TRBV6-4 and TRBJ2-2; 12 bases fit TRBD2. The CDR3 extends over 15 amino acids. CDR1 MRHNA and CDR2 SNTAGT come from the germline V gene. With 6 bases clipped from V and 6 bases from J, the junction kept 5 bases outside the gene matches. The CDR3 is CASRRLAGAPGELFF. For the CDR3, the DNA is TGTGCCAGCAGGAGACTAGCGGGAGCCCCCGGGGAGCTGTTTTTT.

The chain is built from TRBV19 and TRBJ2-1; maybe TRBD2 (6 bases). The CDR3 has 15 amino acids. From germline, CDR1 is LNHDA and CDR2 SQIVND (reference sequence). Trimming cost V 3 bases and J 2 bases, with 11 bases left between them. Written as DNA, the CDR3 is TGTGCCAGTAGTATCAGGAGGGGTACCTACAATGAGCAGTTCTTC. Translated: CASSIRRGTYNEQFF. The complete variable domain, with remaining parts taken from reference TRBV19 and TRBJ2-1, reads DGGITQSPKYLFRKEGQNVTLSCEQNLNHDAMYWYRQDPGQGLRLIYYSQIVNDFQKGDIAEGYSVSREKKESFPLTVTSAQKNPTAFYLCASSIRRGTYNEQFFGPGTRLTVL.

The rearrangement joins TRBV7-9 to TRBJ1-1; tentatively, D is TRBD1 (5 bases). Germline CDR1 reads SEHNR; CDR2 reads FQNEAQ (reference sequence). Between the trimmed V and J ends, which lost 3 bases and 5 bases, there was a span of 10 bases. The length of the CDR3 is 13 residues. The CDR3 region is CASSFEGRTEAFF. CDR3 sequence (DNA): TGTGCCAGCAGCTTCGAGGGGAGGACTGAAGCTTTCTTT.

This sequence joins TRBV7-2 and TRBJ1-5, with D hard to call. V lost 1 base and J lost 3, with 10 bases in between. The CDR3 covers 15 residues. Per the germline V gene, CDR1 is SGHTA and CDR2 is FQGNSA. The chain's CDR3 is CASSLGPQVNQPQHF. The CDR3, as DNA: TGTGCCAGCAGCTTAGGTCCGCAGGTCAATCAGCCCCAGCATTTT.

The rearrangement links TRBV6-6 to TRBJ1-1; D not resolved. V was shortened by 5 bases and J by 9 bases, with 19 bases between the two germline ends. The germline gives CDR1 MNHNY, CDR2 SVGAGI (reference sequence). The length of the CDR3 is 14 residues. Written as DNA, the CDR3 is TGTGCCAGCAGTCGATCTAGACAAGTTGGGCAAGCTTTCTTT. The encoded protein is CASSRSRQVGQAFF.

The chain joins TRBV23-1 to TRBJ2-7; possibly TRBD2 for D (5 bases). TRBV23-1 is an ORF, and what it does is uncertain. CDR3 length equals 12 residues. Trimming stripped 8 bases from V and 0 bases from J, with 8 bases between. The CDR3, as DNA: TGCGCCAGCGGACTGCTCTCCTACGAGCAGTACTTC. Translating it yields CASGLLSYEQYF.

The V and J genes are TRBV3-1 (or the pseudogene TRBV3-2) and TRBJ2-5; possibly TRBD1 for D (6 bases). V dropped 7 bases and J dropped 5 bases, with 14 bases sitting between them. This CDR3 spans 13 amino acids. Per germline, CDR1 LGHDT and CDR2 YNNKEL (reference sequence). As DNA, the CDR3 is TGTGCCAGCAACGTTCAGGGGACCGAGACCCAGTACTTC. This gives the protein CASNVQGTETQYF.

V and J are TRBV11-2 and TRBJ2-2, with TRBD1 matching 9 bases. The ends lost 6 bases at V and 9 bases at J; junction bases unmatched: 8. The germline V gene encodes CDR1 SGHAT and CDR2 FQNNGV. CDR3 size: 14 residues. CDR3 loop: CASRPRDRAWELFF. The DNA of the CDR3 is TGTGCCAGCAGACCCCGGGACAGGGCGTGGGAGCTGTTTTTT. Using reference TRBV11-2 and TRBJ2-2 for the parts outside the CDR3, the full variable domain is EAGVAQSPRYKIIEKRQSVAFWCNPISGHATLYWYQQILGQGPKLLIQFQNNGVVDDSQLPKDRFSAERLKGVDSTLKIQPAKLEDSAVYLCASRPRDRAWELFFGEGSRLTVL.

The chain joins TRBV28 to TRBJ1-2; 9 bases fit TRBD1. The CDR3 length is 15 residues. Trimming took 5 bases from V and 6 from J; bases not matched to a gene: 10. From germline, CDR1 is MDHEN and CDR2 SYDVKM. DNA of the CDR3: TGTGCCAGCAGTCAACTCCGGGACAGGGCCCATGGCTACACCTTC. Protein sequence: CASSQLRDRAHGYTF.

This clone was counted once. V and J are TRBV29-1 and TRBJ2-7; TRBD2 matches at 8 bases. Trimming removed 5 bases from V and 4 bases from J; junction bases left unmatched: 7. Per the germline V gene, CDR1 is SQVTM and CDR2 is ANQGSEA. The CDR3 is 13 amino acids. The CDR3 region has the DNA TGCAGCGTTTCGAGCGGGAGAGATTACGAGCAGTACTTC. Protein sequence: CSVSSGRDYEQYF.

This clone has a handful of counts. This chain uses TRBV15 with TRBJ1-2; a possible D gene is TRBD1 (5 bases). This CDR3 contains 14 residues. V lost 4 bases to trimming and J lost 8 bases, with 17 bases between them. Germline CDR1 LNHNV, CDR2 YYDKDF (reference sequence). In DNA form, the CDR3 reads TGTGCCACCAGCACCACCCTCCTATGGGGGGGCTACACCTTC. Translating it yields CATSTTLLWGGYTF. The entire variable domain, with the rest obtained from reference TRBV15 and TRBJ1-2, is as follows: DAMVIQNPRYQVTQFGKPVTLSCSQTLNHNVMYWYQQKSSQAPKLLFHYYDKDFNNEADTPDNFQSRRPNTSFCFLDIRSPGLGDTAMYLCATSTTLLWGGYTFGSGTRLTVV.

The V gene is TRBV7-2, the J gene TRBJ1-4; 8 nucleotides line up with TRBD1. The CDR3 is 15 amino acids. CDR1 and CDR2 (germline): SGHTA, FQGNSA. V was clipped by 5 bases and J by 7 bases; unmatched bases: 9. The CDR3 protein is CASSIQGAVGEKLFF. CDR3 bases: TGTGCCAGCAGCATCCAGGGGGCCGTTGGTGAAAAACTGTTTTTT.

The gene calls are TRBV11-3 and TRBJ2-3; D remains ambiguous. CDR1 and CDR2 (germline): SGHNT, YENEEA. The CDR3 contains 12 residues. V lost 3 bases, J lost 2 bases, and 3 bases lay in between. The CDR3 sequence: CASSFDTDTQYF. The CDR3 DNA reads TGTGCCAGCAGCTTCGACACAGATACGCAGTATTTT.

The chain uses TRBV5-8 and TRBJ1-2; 7 bases are a match to TRBD1. CDR3 length: 16 amino acids. Germline trimming cut 4 bases from V and 4 bases from J; bases unmatched to any gene: 13. Germline CDR1 reads SGHTS; CDR2 reads YDEGEE. The CDR3 loop reads CASSHRGPGQIYGYTF. The CDR3 nucleotides read TGTGCCAGCAGCCACAGAGGTCCGGGACAGATCTATGGCTACACCTTC.

This chain joins TRBV4-2 and TRBJ1-3; TRBD1 matches at 7 bases. CDR3 length equals 17 residues. CDR1 is LGHNA, CDR2 YNFKEQ, per germline. After removal of 2 bases from V and 0 bases from J, the junction contained 7 bases not matched to a gene. The CDR3, as DNA: TGTGCCAGCAGCCAAATACTGTCAGGGGGCTCTGGAAACACCATATATTTT. Translated: CASSQILSGGSGNTIYF.

The V gene is TRBV18, the J gene TRBJ1-1, with 9 bases lining up with TRBD1. The V and J ends lost 5 bases and 3 bases, in that order; junction bases with no gene match: 7. The CDR3 loop spans 15 amino acids. Germline assignment: CDR1 KGHSH and CDR2 LQKENI. The CDR3 here is CASSLNRGLDTEAFF. The CDR3 bases are TGTGCCAGCTCATTAAACAGGGGGCTTGACACTGAAGCTTTCTTT.

The J gene is TRBJ2-7, the V gene TRBV5-5; 8 bases fit TRBD2. Germline trimming cut 1 base from V and 1 base from J; bases unmatched to any gene: 4. CDR1 SGHKS and CDR2 YYEKEE come from the germline V gene (reference sequence). The CDR3 runs 15 residues. This CDR3 reads CASSLFSGDSYEQYF. The DNA for the CDR3 is TGTGCCAGCAGCTTGTTTAGCGGGGATTCCTACGAGCAGTACTTC.

The chain employs TRBV19 and TRBJ1-2; 10 bases map to TRBD1. This CDR3 has 14 amino acids. The ends lost 10 bases at V and 5 bases at J; junction bases unmatched: 10. Germline V gene data show CDR1 as LNHDA and CDR2 as SQIVND (reference sequence). The CDR3 DNA sequence: TGTGCCACCCGGGACAGGGGTTGGGGATATGGCTACACCTTC. Protein: CATRDRGWGYGYTF.

The rearrangement links TRBV6-1 to TRBJ2-7, with 9 bases lining up with TRBD2. CDR3 length: 15 amino acids. The V gene end was trimmed by 5 bases and the J gene end by 6 bases; junction bases not matched to a gene: 11. The germline CDR1 and CDR2 sequences are MNHNS and SASEGT. The CDR3 here is CASSSGAGGPGEQYF. The CDR3 DNA reads TGTGCCAGCAGTTCCGGGGCGGGAGGGCCTGGCGAGCAGTACTTC.